A single TCR beta chain is shown here with its context. Its specificity is not known. The CDR3 has 16 amino acids. CD4+ cells yielded CD45RA+ naive and CD45RA-negative memory subsets. The data are from a study of shared clonotypes between healthy human individuals. The authors ran the assay at deep level. Measured with immunoSEQ multiplex PCR; TCRdb has only the in-frame clones, and not every one. The sample yields almost 750,000 clones, 55% to 80% seen once. Study results and caveats: Non-shared clonotypes had lower generation probabilities than those shared by all four donors.

Sequenced material: memory CD4+ T cells sorted from blood. This sample's subset: CD45RA-negative fraction. This chain connects TRBV1 to TRBJ2-1; TRBD2, the table's D call, lacks a check against the DNA. TRBV1 is noted as a pseudogene. The sequence derives from a woman under 40 in good health. This CDR3 is CTSSQDPLYSGLKQFF. Written as DNA, the CDR3 is TGCACCAGCAGCCAAGATCCCCTCTATAGCGGACTTAAGCAGTTCTTC.